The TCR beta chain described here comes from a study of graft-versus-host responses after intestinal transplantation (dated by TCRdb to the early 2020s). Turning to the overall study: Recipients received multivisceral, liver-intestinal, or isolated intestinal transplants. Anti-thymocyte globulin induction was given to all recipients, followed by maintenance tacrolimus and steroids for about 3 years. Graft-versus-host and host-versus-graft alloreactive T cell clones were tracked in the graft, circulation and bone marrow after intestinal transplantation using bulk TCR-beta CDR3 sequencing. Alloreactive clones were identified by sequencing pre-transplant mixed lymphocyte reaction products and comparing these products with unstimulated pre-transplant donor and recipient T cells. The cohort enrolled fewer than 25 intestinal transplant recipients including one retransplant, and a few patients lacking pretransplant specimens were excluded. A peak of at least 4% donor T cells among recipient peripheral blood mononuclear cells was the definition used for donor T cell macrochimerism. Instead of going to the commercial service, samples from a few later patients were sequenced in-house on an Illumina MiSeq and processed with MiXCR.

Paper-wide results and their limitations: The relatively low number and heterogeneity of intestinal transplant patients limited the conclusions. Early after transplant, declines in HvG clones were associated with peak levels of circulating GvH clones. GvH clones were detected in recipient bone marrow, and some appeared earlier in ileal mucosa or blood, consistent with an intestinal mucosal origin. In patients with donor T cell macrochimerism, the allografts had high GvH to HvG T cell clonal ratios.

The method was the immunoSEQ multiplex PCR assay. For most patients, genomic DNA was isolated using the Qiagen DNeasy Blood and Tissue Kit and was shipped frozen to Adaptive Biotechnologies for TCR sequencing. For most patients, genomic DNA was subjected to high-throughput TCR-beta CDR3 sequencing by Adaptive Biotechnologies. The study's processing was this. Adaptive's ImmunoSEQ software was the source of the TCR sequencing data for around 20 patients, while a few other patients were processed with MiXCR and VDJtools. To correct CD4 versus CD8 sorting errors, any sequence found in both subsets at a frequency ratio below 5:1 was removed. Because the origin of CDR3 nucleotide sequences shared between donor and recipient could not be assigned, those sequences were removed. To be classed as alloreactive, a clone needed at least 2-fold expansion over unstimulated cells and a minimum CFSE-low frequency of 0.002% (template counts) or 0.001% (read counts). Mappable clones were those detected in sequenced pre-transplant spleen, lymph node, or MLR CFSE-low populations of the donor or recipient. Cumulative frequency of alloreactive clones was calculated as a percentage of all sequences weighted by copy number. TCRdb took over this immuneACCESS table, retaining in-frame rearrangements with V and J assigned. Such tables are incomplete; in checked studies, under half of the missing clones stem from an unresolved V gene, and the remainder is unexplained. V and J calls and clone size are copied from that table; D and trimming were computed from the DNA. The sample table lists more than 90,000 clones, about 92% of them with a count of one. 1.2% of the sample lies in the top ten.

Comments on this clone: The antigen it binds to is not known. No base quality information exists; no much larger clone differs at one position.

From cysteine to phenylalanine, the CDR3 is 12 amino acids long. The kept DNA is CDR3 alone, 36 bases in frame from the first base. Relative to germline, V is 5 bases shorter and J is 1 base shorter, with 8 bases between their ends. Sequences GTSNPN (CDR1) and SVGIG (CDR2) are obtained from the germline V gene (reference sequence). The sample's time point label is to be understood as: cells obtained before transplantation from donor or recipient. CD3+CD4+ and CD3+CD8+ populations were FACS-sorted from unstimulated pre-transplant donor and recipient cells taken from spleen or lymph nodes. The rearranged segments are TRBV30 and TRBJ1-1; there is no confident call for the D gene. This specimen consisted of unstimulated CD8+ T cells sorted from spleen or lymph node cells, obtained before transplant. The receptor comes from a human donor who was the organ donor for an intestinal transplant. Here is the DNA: TGTGCCTGGGAAGGCGGGAACACTGAAGCTTTCTTT. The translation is CAWEGGNTEAFF.